The sequence of this TCR beta chain was determined in a study of metastatic and nonmetastatic thyroid tumors. Whole-study context: For malignant and benign thyroid patients, tumor or nodule tissue and blood were the sources whose repertoires were compared. General study results and limits: It was reported that TCR beta diversity was significantly higher in malignant thyroid tumors than benign nodules, in blood and tumor.

This clone has ten or more counts. Its antigen is currently unknown. Germline CDR1 reads SGHNT; CDR2 reads YYREEE (reference sequence). This CDR3 comprises 13 residues. Trimming stripped 1 base from V and 3 bases from J, with 8 bases between. In the original workflow: Building a distant-metastasis classifier for papillary thyroid cancer drew on CDR3 differences across clinicopathological groups. TCRdb ran MiXCR on the PCR reads. TCRdb, rather than the study authors, made the V and J calls. The repertoire consists of about 69,000 clones, with approximately 15% occurring once and the leading ten covering about 6%. Every patient underwent thyroid surgery untreated.

Sequenced sample: blood. The rearrangement links TRBV5-4 to TRBJ2-7; no clear D. The sequence was obtained from a male donor with papillary thyroid cancer or a benign thyroid nodule (not recorded which). Some clones in this sample may be carry-over from other donors' samples. The CDR3 reads CASSLSGGYEQYV. CDR3 bases: TGTGCCAGCAGCTTGTCGGGCGGCTACGAGCAGTACGTC.